The clone carrying this T cell receptor (beta chain) was detected many times. This record comes from a study of regulatory T cells in long-lasting Graves disease. The sample's time point: newly diagnosed GD, antithyroid drugs for less than 3 months. Making the TCR library involved RNA that had been extracted from PBMCs. EDTA tubes collected 7.5 to 9.5 milliliters of peripheral blood. Sequencing libraries for TCR beta were prepared with iRepertoire HTBI primers and Arm-PCR of CDR3 regions. TCRdb independently ran MiXCR on the multiplex PCR reads; one entry per CDR3 protein. The sample has 200,000 to 250,000 distinct CDR3 sequences, around 20% seen once; the top ten hold 22%. Trimming took 2 bases from V and 2 from J, leaving 13 bases between them. The CDR3 is made up of 15 amino acids. From germline, CDR1 is SGDLS and CDR2 YYNGEE.

The sample in question was peripheral blood mononuclear cells (PBMCs), obtained at new diagnosis, from a patient treated with antithyroid drugs. The V and J genes are TRBV9 and TRBJ1-1; D is uncertain. This sequence originates from a female donor with Graves disease. Here the CDR3 reads CASSVAATSNTEAFF. CDR3 nucleotide sequence: TGTGCCAGCAGCGTCGCAGCCACCTCAAACACTGAAGCTTTCTTT.